This is a list of T cell receptor beta chains from one sample in a study of blood T cell repertoires in COVID-19. Method: immunoSEQ multiplex PCR; TCRdb's copy keeps in-frame clones and lacks some. This table has hundreds of thousands of clones, approximately 86% appearing once. The sequencing input was peripheral blood. The receptors originated from a man in his forties with acute or convalescent COVID-19. Each CDR3 is given with its conserved first and last residue. The D gene is left open where the match is weak. Clone size, where shown, is once, few, many, or a class for clones that have expanded.

>TRBV9|NA|TRBJ2-7|TRBD2
CASSAGLAGSPYEQYF
TGTGCCAGCAGCGCTGGACTAGCGGGGTCTCCCTACGAGCAGTACTTC
>TRBV30|few|TRBJ2-7|NA
CAWSFSLGEQYF
TGTGCCTGGAGTTTTAGCTTGGGCGAGCAGTACTTC
>TRBV24-1|NA|TRBJ2-6|NA
CATSDTPGSGANVLTF
TGTGCCACCAGTGATACCCCCGGCTCTGGGGCCAACGTCCTGACTTTC
>TRBV14|few|TRBJ1-2|TRBD1
CASSPGDRLFLGYTF
TGTGCCAGCAGCCCCGGGGACAGATTATTCTTGGGATACACCTTC
>TRBV30|NA|TRBJ2-5|NA
CAWEVETQYF
TGTGCCTGGGAGGTAGAGACCCAGTACTTC
>TRBV5-1|NA|TRBJ2-1|TRBD1
CASSKGGGGEQFF
TGCGCCAGCAGCAAAGGGGGCGGAGGTGAGCAGTTCTTC
>TRBV24-1|NA|TRBJ2-2|TRBD1
CATSDFDRGSGELFF
TGTGCCACCAGTGATTTTGACAGGGGTAGCGGGGAGCTGTTTTTT
>TRBV7-9|NA|TRBJ2-7|TRBD1
CASSLTRQGYEQYF
TGTGCCAGCAGCTTAACCAGACAGGGTTACGAGCAGTACTTC
>TRBV4-1|once|TRBJ1-5|TRBD1
CASSQWTGTNQPQHF
TGCGCCAGCAGCCAATGGACAGGGACCAATCAGCCCCAGCATTTT
>TRBV7-6|NA|TRBJ1-2|NA
CASSPLGGIDGYTF
TGTGCCAGCAGCCCCTTGGGAGGGATCGATGGCTACACCTTC
>TRBV4-3|NA|TRBJ2-3|TRBD2
CASSQDLGGRADTQYF
TGCGCCAGCAGCCAAGATTTAGGAGGGAGGGCAGATACGCAGTATTTT
>TRBV19|few|TRBJ2-7|NA
CASSIALTGYEQYF
TGTGCCAGTAGTATAGCCCTAACAGGGTACGAGCAGTACTTC
>TRBV5-6|NA|TRBJ2-5|TRBD1
CASSSPGTGVPRRETQYF
TGTGCCAGCAGCTCTCCCGGGACAGGGGTACCCCGGCGGGAGACCCAGTACTTC
>TRBV29-1|NA|TRBJ2-7|TRBD1
CSVEVPWDRSSYEQYF
TGCAGCGTTGAAGTCCCCTGGGACAGGAGCTCCTACGAGCAGTACTTC
>TRBV5-1|NA|TRBJ2-5|TRBD2
CASRSGGSQETQYF
TGCGCCAGCAGGTCGGGGGGGTCCCAAGAGACCCAGTACTTC
>TRBV7-9|NA|TRBJ1-1|NA
CASSFGVDTEAFF
TGTGCCAGCAGCTTCGGGGTTGACACTGAAGCTTTCTTT
>TRBV24-1|NA|TRBJ2-3|TRBD1
CATSDSGTVSTDTQYF
TGTGCCACCAGTGATTCCGGGACAGTTAGCACAGATACGCAGTATTTT
>TRBV11-2|NA|TRBJ1-1|TRBD1
CASSLDRVATEAFF
TGTGCCAGCAGCCTCGACAGGGTTGCCACTGAAGCTTTCTTT
>TRBV7-2|NA|TRBJ1-1|NA
CASSFTGDPGTEAFF
TGTGCCAGCAGCTTCACCGGTGACCCGGGCACTGAAGCTTTCTTT
>TRBV23-1|once|TRBJ1-2|NA
CASGAGRYGYTF
TGCGCCAGCGGGGCAGGGCGGTATGGCTACACCTTC
>TRBV6-2/TRBV6-3|NA|TRBJ2-4|NA
CASSYEGISKNIQYF
TGTGCCAGCAGTTACGAGGGAATCTCCAAAAACATTCAGTACTTC
>TRBV27|once|TRBJ2-2|NA
CASSFTAATGELFF
TGTGCCAGCAGTTTCACGGCGGCCACCGGGGAGCTGTTTTTT
>TRBV7-6|NA|TRBJ1-2|NA
CASSLEERTPYTF
TGTGCCAGCAGCTTAGAGGAGCGAACTCCCTACACCTTC
>TRBV24-1|NA|TRBJ2-1|TRBD2
CATSGKLAGGSNYNEQFF
TGTGCCACCAGTGGCAAACTAGCGGGAGGTTCTAACTACAATGAGCAGTTCTTC
>TRBV4-1|NA|TRBJ2-5|NA
CASSPRGEETQYF
TGCGCCAGCAGCCCCCGGGGTGAAGAGACCCAGTACTTC
>TRBV30|NA|TRBJ1-5|TRBD1
CAWRAQGHQPQHF
TGTGCCTGGAGGGCACAGGGGCATCAGCCCCAGCATTTT
>TRBV6-5|once|TRBJ1-5|TRBD1
CASSTTGTSNQPQHF
TGTGCCAGCAGTACGACAGGGACGAGCAATCAGCCCCAGCATTTT
>TRBV10-1|NA|TRBJ1-4|NA
CASSGHNEKLFF
TGCGCCAGCAGTGGACATAATGAAAAACTGTTTTTT
>TRBV27|NA|TRBJ2-3|TRBD1
CASTLLSQGEADTQYF
TGTGCCAGCACCCTTTTATCCCAGGGGGAAGCAGATACGCAGTATTTT
>TRBV28|NA|TRBJ1-1|TRBD1
CASSPGQGGTEAFF
TGTGCCAGCAGCCCCGGACAGGGAGGCACTGAAGCTTTCTTT
>TRBV2|NA|TRBJ1-2|NA
CASSGYWQGYGYTF
TGTGCCAGCAGTGGCTATTGGCAGGGATATGGCTACACCTTC
>TRBV13|NA|TRBJ2-7|TRBD1
CASSLRQGRGSYEQYF
TGTGCCAGCAGCTTACGACAGGGAAGGGGTTCCTACGAGCAGTACTTC
>TRBV6-6|once|TRBJ2-7|NA
CASSSFGSRSSYEQYF
TGTGCCAGCAGTTCTTTCGGGTCCCGGAGCTCCTACGAGCAGTACTTC
>TRBV12-3/TRBV12-4|NA|TRBJ2-3|TRBD1
CASSRGQTTQYF
TGTGCCAGCAGTAGGGGGCAGACTACGCAGTATTTT
>TRBV29-1|NA|TRBJ2-7|NA
CSVELAQGETYEQYF
TGCAGCGTTGAACTAGCACAGGGTGAAACCTACGAGCAGTACTTC
>TRBV4-3|few|TRBJ1-2|TRBD1
CASSQEGQGWNGYTF
TGCGCCAGCAGCCAAGAGGGACAGGGATGGAATGGCTACACCTTC
>TRBV28|NA|TRBJ2-7|TRBD2
CASRSGGHNSYEQYF
TGTGCCAGCAGGAGCGGGGGCCACAACTCCTACGAGCAGTACTTC
>TRBV11-3|NA|TRBJ2-7|NA
CASSPSSYEQYF
TGTGCCAGCAGCCCGAGCTCCTACGAGCAGTACTTC
>TRBV3-1/TRBV3-2|NA|TRBJ2-3|NA
CASSPNLGTQYF
TGTGCCAGCAGCCCTAACCTAGGTACGCAGTATTTT
>TRBV6-5|once|TRBJ2-7|TRBD2
CASSYLGLAYF
TGTGCCAGCAGTTACCTGGGACTAGCGTACTTC
>TRBV10-3|NA|TRBJ2-7|TRBD2
CAISELGRLASYEQYF
TGTGCCATCAGTGAGCTGGGGAGACTAGCTTCCTACGAGCAGTACTTC
>TRBV27|NA|TRBJ2-1|NA
CASSWGEYRFF
TGTGCCAGCAGTTGGGGAGAATACCGGTTCTTC
>TRBV6-6|NA|TRBJ2-5|TRBD2
CASRVAGLETQYF
TGTGCCAGCAGGGTAGCGGGTTTGGAGACCCAGTACTTC
>TRBV13|few|TRBJ1-2|NA
CASSLGNGGAGYGYTF
TGTGCCAGCAGCTTGGGTAATGGGGGCGCCGGCTATGGCTACACCTTC
>TRBV5-1|NA|TRBJ1-4|TRBD1
CASSLQDRSNEKLFF
TGCGCCAGCAGCTTGCAGGACAGGTCTAATGAAAAACTGTTTTTT